A single sample is the source of the 28 T cell receptor beta chains below, sequenced in a study of molecular identifiers for immune sequencing clone quantification. TCRdb re-called the PCR reads through MiXCR, storing one row per CDR3 protein. This sample has about 640,000 distinct CDR3 sequences, with 15% to 20% found just once. Sequencing input: naive CD8+ T cells from blood, with Jurkat cell RNA spiked in. Documented subset: FACS-sorted CD8+CD4-CCR7+CD45RA+ naive T cells. These receptors came from a human donor in good health. Some libraries in this study had Jurkat cell RNA spiked in.

This clonotype appeared many times. This chain joins TRBV28 and TRBJ2-2, with D unresolved. CDR1 is MDHEN and CDR2 is SYDVKM in the germline V gene. There are 13 residues in the CDR3. With 3 bases removed from V and 5 bases from J, the gap between germline ends came to 7 bases. The CDR3 DNA reads TGTGCCAGCAGTTTCCTGGGAACCGGGGAGCTGTTTTTT. It specifies CASSFLGTGELFF.

The chain uses TRBV30 and TRBJ2-7; D possibly uses TRBD1 or TRBD2 (5 bases each). Germline V lookup: CDR1 GTSNPN, CDR2 SVGIG (reference sequence). Deletions cut 5 bases from V and 6 bases from J, with 14 bases between. The CDR3 length is 12 residues. The CDR3 sequence: CAWGPWDREQYF. For the CDR3, the DNA is TGTGCCTGGGGTCCGTGGGACCGCGAGCAGTACTTC.

The CDR3 region is CASSTGTAPNQPQHF. CDR3 DNA: TGTGCCAGCAGTACCGGGACCGCCCCAAATCAGCCCCAGCATTTT. The V gene is TRBV27, the J gene TRBJ1-5, with a weak D call TRBD1 (5 bases). The germline V and J ends were trimmed by 5 bases and 4 bases, with 15 bases remaining between them. Germline-derived CDR1 and CDR2 are MNHEY and SMNVEV (reference sequence). The CDR3 totals 15 residues.

This clonotype was seen ten or more times. The CDR3, as DNA: TGCAGTGCTTCGGGACTAGCGGGAGTATCGGCAGATACGCAGTATTTT. Protein product: CSASGLAGVSADTQYF. V gene TRBV20-1 combines with J gene TRBJ2-3; 14 nucleotides line up with TRBD2. The V gene end was trimmed by 5 bases and the J gene end by 4 bases; junction bases not matched to a gene: 8. CDR3 length equals 16 residues. CDR1 is DFQATT and CDR2 is SNEGSKA in the germline V gene (reference sequence).

With regard to this clonotype: One base away lies a much larger clone, so this may be a sequencing read error. The DNA of the CDR3 is TGCAGTGCTAGAGATCTAAGGGACAGGGCGTGGGGCTCCTACGAGCAGTACTTC. It codes for CSARDLRDRAWGSYEQYF. The V gene is TRBV20-1, the J gene TRBJ2-7; 9 bases line up with TRBD1. Germline V lookup: CDR1 DFQATT, CDR2 SNEGSKA (reference sequence). CDR3 length: 18 amino acids. Trimming at V came to 0 bases and at J to 0 bases, leaving 12 bases not matched to a gene.

There are many counts of this clonotype. The V gene is TRBV4-1, the J gene TRBJ1-4; D is undetermined. The CDR3 loop spans 14 amino acids. Germline CDR1 is MGHRA and CDR2 is YSYEKL. V was trimmed by 4 bases and J by 6 bases, leaving 12 bases between them. CDR3 sequence (DNA): TGCGCCAGCAGCCCAAGTTTCGGGGATGAAAAACTGTTTTTT. It is translated as CASSPSFGDEKLFF.

This clonotype was counted at least ten times. This sequence joins TRBV18 and TRBJ2-7; a possible D gene is TRBD2 (5 bases). Trimming stripped 0 bases from V and 6 bases from J, with 6 bases between. Looked up from germline, CDR1 is KGHSH and CDR2 is LQKENI. The CDR3 has 12 amino acids. The CDR3, as DNA: TGTGCCAGCTCACCACCGGCGGGCGAGCAGTACTTC. The encoded protein is CASSPPAGEQYF.

To note about this clonotype: One base away lies a much larger clone, so this may be a sequencing read error. The chain combines TRBV30 with TRBJ2-5, with 7 bases fitting TRBD2. The germline V gene encodes CDR1 GTSNPN and CDR2 SVGIG (reference sequence). V shed 4 bases and J 7 bases; nucleotides not matched to a gene: 12. This CDR3 contains 14 residues. The CDR3 region is CAWTLRPGGGTQYF. The CDR3 nucleotides read TGTGCCTGGACCCTCCGGCCTGGCGGGGGGACCCAGTACTTC.

About this clonotype itself: A read error may produce the germline difference seen at one junction end. The chain combines TRBV14 with TRBJ2-7; D unresolved. Per germline, CDR1 SGHDN and CDR2 FVKESK. This CDR3 region has 12 residues. For the CDR3, the DNA is TGTGCCAGCAGCCAAACGTTCAACGAGCGGTACTTC. It is translated as CASSQTFNERYF.

This sequence joins TRBV9 and TRBJ2-5; D remains ambiguous. This CDR3 has 13 residues. Trimming cost V 4 bases and J 4 bases, with 11 bases left between them. From germline, CDR1 is SGDLS and CDR2 YYNGEE. The CDR3 coding sequence is TGTGCCAGCAGCCCCGCGGCCGGAGAGACCCAGTACTTC. This codes for CASSPAAGETQYF.

As regards this clonotype: The junction differs from germline at one of its ends, possibly a read error. This sequence joins TRBV7-9 and TRBJ1-1; a weak D match, TRBD1 (6 bases). CDR3 length equals 13 residues. Germline CDR1 SEHNR, CDR2 FQNEAQ (reference sequence). The CDR3 region has the DNA TGTGCCAGCATCTTAGGGGGGAACACTGAAGCTTTCTTT. It yields the protein CASILGGNTEAFF. The complete variable domain, with remaining parts taken from reference TRBV7-9 and TRBJ1-1, reads DTGVSQNPRHKITKRGQNVTFRCDPISEHNRLYWYRQTLGQGPEFLTYFQNEAQLEKSRLLSDRFSAERPKGSFSTLEIQRTEQGDSAMYLCASILGGNTEAFFGQGTRLTVV.

A word on this clonotype: A much bigger clone sits one base away, suggesting this may be a read error. The rearrangement joins TRBV13 to TRBJ2-5; maybe TRBD1 (5 bases). This CDR3 has 14 residues. Germline values: CDR1 PRHDT, CDR2 FYEKMQ (reference sequence). V was cut by 1 base and J by 3 bases, with 9 bases left in between. CDR3 coding DNA: TGTGCCAGCAGCTTAGTGGGCAGGGAAGAGACCCAGTACTTC. It codes for CASSLVGREETQYF.

This clonotype was counted ten times or more. V gene TRBV19 combines with J gene TRBJ2-1, with 7 bases fitting TRBD1. Germline V lookup: CDR1 LNHDA, CDR2 SQIVND (reference sequence). J lost 2 bases, V lost 9 bases, and 7 bases had no gene match. The CDR3 extends over 14 amino acids. The CDR3 protein is CASSPGTAYNEQFF. CDR3 coding DNA: TGTGCCAGCAGTCCCGGGACAGCCTACAATGAGCAGTTCTTC.

This clonotype was seen many times. This chain connects TRBV6-5 to TRBJ1-2; 12 positions agree with TRBD1. Trimming removed 5 bases from V and 4 bases from J; junction bases left unmatched: 8. The CDR3 is 16 residues long. The germline CDR1 and CDR2 sequences are MNHEY and SVGAGI. As DNA, the CDR3 is TGTGCCAGCAGTAGTCGGGACAGGGGGCCGATCTATGGCTACACCTTC. This translates into CASSSRDRGPIYGYTF.

Notes on this clonotype: At one end, the junction sequence differs from germline, possibly due to a read error. The rearrangement links TRBV4-3 to TRBJ1-1, with D unclear. This CDR3 spans 14 amino acids. Germline assignment: CDR1 LGHNA and CDR2 YSLEER. CDR3 sequence: CASSRDSSNTEALF. The CDR3 nucleotides are TGCGCCAGCAGCCGAGATTCGTCGAACACTGAAGCTCTCTTT.

This clonotype was detected many times. V and J are TRBV5-6 and TRBJ1-6, with D perhaps matching TRBD1 (5 bases). This CDR3 is built from 14 residues. V lost 6 bases, J lost 7 bases, and 14 bases lay in between. CDR1 and CDR2 from the germline V gene are SGHDT and YYEEEE. The CDR3 loop is CASNQGTGNSPLHF. The CDR3, as DNA: TGTGCCAGCAACCAGGGAACGGGGAATTCACCCCTCCACTTT.

This clonotype was observed at least ten times. The V call is TRBV28, the J call TRBJ1-5; D is unresolved. CDR1 MDHEN and CDR2 SYDVKM come from the germline V gene. The CDR3 covers 14 residues. The V gene lost 3 bases and the J gene lost 3 bases, with 9 bases spanning the gap. CDR3 bases: TGTGCCAGCAGTTTTGGGCTAATCAATCAGCCCCAGCATTTT. Its protein product is CASSFGLINQPQHF.

This clonotype was counted at least ten times. A single base separates this from a much larger clone, so it may be a read error. This chain joins TRBV25-1 and TRBJ2-7; TRBD1 agrees at 7 bases. Germline V gene lookup returns CDR1 MGHDK and CDR2 SYGVNS. The CDR3 sequence is 12 residues long. V lost 6 bases to trimming and J lost 6 bases; unmatched junction nucleotides: 5. This CDR3 reads CASRLGGGEQYF. For the CDR3, the DNA is TGTGCCAGCAGACTAGGGGGCGGCGAGCAGTACTTC.

In regard to this clonotype: This CDR3 is missing its conserved last phenylalanine or tryptophan, likely due to a read error. DNA of the CDR3: TGTGCCAGCAGTCCCAGGACAGGGGGCTACGAGCAGTACTCC. It codes for CASSPRTGGYEQYS. The rearrangement uses TRBV6-5 and TRBJ2-7; 10 nucleotides align to TRBD1. Germline trimming cut 5 bases from V and 3 bases from J; bases unmatched to any gene: 4. Per the germline V gene, CDR1 is MNHEY and CDR2 is SVGAGI. This CDR3 contains 14 residues.

In regard to this clonotype: A clone one base away is much larger, so this may be a read error. The chain uses TRBV19 and TRBJ1-5; D remains unclear. From germline, CDR1 is LNHDA and CDR2 SQIVND (reference sequence). The CDR3 covers 14 residues. In DNA, the CDR3 is TGTGCCAGTAGTATTATAGCCTTCAATCAGCCCCTGCATTTT. Translated: CASSIIAFNQPLHF.

This clonotype appeared many times. The chain uses TRBV30 and TRBJ1-3, with D unclear. The CDR3 loop spans 14 amino acids. Germline V lookup: CDR1 GTSNPN, CDR2 SVGIG (reference sequence). Trimming took 7 bases from V and 0 from J, leaving 13 bases between them. DNA for the CDR3: TGTGCCTATCATGACGGATTCTCTGGAAACACCATATATTTT. Residues: CAYHDGFSGNTIYF.

This clonotype was picked up many times. V is TRBV3-1 and J is TRBJ2-2, with 8 bases fitting TRBD2. The trim removed 2 bases at V and 6 bases at J, leaving 8 bases unmatched. The V gene's germline CDR1 is LGHDT and CDR2 YNNKEL (reference sequence). The CDR3 is 16 residues long. DNA of the CDR3: TGTGCCAGCAGCCAACCGGGACTAGGGGCAGCCGGGGAGCTGTTTTTT. It is translated as CASSQPGLGAAGELFF.

This clonotype was counted many times. The V gene is TRBV7-2, the J gene TRBJ2-1; 10 bases align to TRBD2. The CDR3 is made up of 15 amino acids. Losses at the gene ends were 5 bases for V and 10 bases for J; bases not matched to a gene: 11. Germline V gene data show CDR1 as SGHTA and CDR2 as FQGNSA. Here the CDR3 reads CASSPGLASPLEQFF. The DNA for the CDR3 is TGTGCCAGCAGCCCGGGACTAGCGAGCCCCTTAGAGCAGTTCTTC.

Ten or more counts support this clonotype. The chain employs TRBV20-1 and TRBJ2-3; D might be TRBD1 (6 bases). CDR1 DFQATT and CDR2 SNEGSKA come from the germline V gene (reference sequence). Trimming stripped 5 bases from V and 6 bases from J, with 21 bases between. CDR3 length equals 15 residues. For the CDR3, the DNA is TGCAGTGCTTCCAGCTACAGGGAAACAAAGGATACGCAGTATTTT. Translation: CSASSYRETKDTQYF.

This clonotype showed up many times. V usage is TRBV6-2 or TRBV6-3 and J usage is TRBJ2-2; D tentatively reads TRBD1 or TRBD2 (6 bases each). Germline lookup yields CDR1 MNHEY and CDR2 SVGEGT. Trimming took 2 bases from V and 5 from J, leaving 18 bases between them. There are 17 residues in the CDR3. CDR3 in amino acids: CASSYPYRDGGTGELFF. DNA of the CDR3: TGTGCCAGCAGTTACCCCTACAGGGATGGGGGGACCGGGGAGCTGTTTTTT.

Points on this clonotype: Relative to the germline gene, one junction end is altered; a read error may explain this. The chain is built from TRBV6-2 or TRBV6-3 and TRBJ2-3; TRBD2 aligns across 10 bases. The CDR3 is 17 residues long. Germline CDR1 and CDR2: MNHEY and SVGEGT. The CDR3 is CASSYFASGGSADTPYF. As DNA, the CDR3 is TGTGCCAGCAGTTACTTCGCTAGCGGGGGAAGCGCAGATACGCCGTATTTT.

This clonotype was picked up many times. This chain joins TRBV4-1 and TRBJ2-2, with D unresolved. The CDR3 length is 15 residues. The germline V and J ends were trimmed by 4 bases and 3 bases, with 12 bases remaining between them. In germline, CDR1 is MGHRA, CDR2 YSYEKL. CDR3 amino acids: CASSPGAWDTGELFF. The CDR3 bases are TGCGCCAGCAGCCCAGGAGCTTGGGACACCGGGGAGCTGTTTTTT.

In this sample, this clonotype turned up many times. DNA for the CDR3: TGTGCCAGCAGCCTGGAGGCTAAGCGCGCCTATGGCTACACCTTC. Encoded protein: CASSLEAKRAYGYTF. This sequence joins TRBV3-1 and TRBJ1-2; D unclear. Germline V gives CDR1 LGHDT, CDR2 YNNKEL (reference sequence). The length of the CDR3 is 15 residues. V was trimmed by 4 bases and J by 4 bases, leaving 16 bases between them.